This entry is about one TCR beta chain. These data come from a study of blood T cell repertoires in COVID-19. The table came from immunoSEQ multiplex PCR; TCRdb's copy has only in-frame clones and leaves some out. This table has more than 85,000 clones, over 75% appearing once. Trimming cost V 4 bases and J 2 bases; bases outside gene matches: 5. This CDR3 comprises 15 residues. CDR1 is ENHRY and CDR2 is SYGVKD in the germline V gene. The source is a man aged 45 to 65 with acute or convalescent COVID-19. Material: peripheral blood. V gene TRBV10-3 combines with J gene TRBJ2-7; TRBD1 matches 10 bases. CDR3 loop: CAISGGGQGTYEQYF. CDR3 DNA: TGTGCCATCAGTGGGGGGGGACAGGGGACCTACGAGCAGTACTTC.